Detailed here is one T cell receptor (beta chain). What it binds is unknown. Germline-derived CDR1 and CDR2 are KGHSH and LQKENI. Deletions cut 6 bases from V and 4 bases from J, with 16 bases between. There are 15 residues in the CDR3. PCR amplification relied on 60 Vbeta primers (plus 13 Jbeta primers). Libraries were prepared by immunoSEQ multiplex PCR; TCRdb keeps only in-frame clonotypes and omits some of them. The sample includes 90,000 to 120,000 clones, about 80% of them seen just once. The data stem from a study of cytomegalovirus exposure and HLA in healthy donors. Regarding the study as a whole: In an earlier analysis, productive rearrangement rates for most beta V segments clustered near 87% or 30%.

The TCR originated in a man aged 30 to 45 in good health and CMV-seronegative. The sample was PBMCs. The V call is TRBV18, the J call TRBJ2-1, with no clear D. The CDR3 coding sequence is TGTGCCAGCTCCCCGACGGCAGGATCGTACAATGAGCAGTTCTTC. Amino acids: CASSPTAGSYNEQFF.